These 4 T cell receptor beta chains came from one sample sequenced in a study of shared T cell receptors in the human thymus. Clones were sequenced by immunoSEQ multiplex PCR, and TCRdb holds only the in-frame ones, with some missing. The sample lists roughly 410,000 clones, roughly 94% occurring once. Sequenced sample: thymocytes. The receptors here all came from a human donor.

The chain carries TRBV5-4 and TRBJ1-1; D might be TRBD1 (5 bases). Germline lookup yields CDR1 SGHNT and CDR2 YYREEE (reference sequence). The V end was cut by 0 bases, the J end by 2 bases, with 11 bases between. This CDR3 contains 15 residues. The CDR3 DNA reads as TGTGCCAGCAGCTTGGCCGGGACGGTAAACACTGAAGCTTTCTTT. Its protein is CASSLAGTVNTEAFF.

This clone was seen a single time. The J gene is TRBJ1-3, the V gene TRBV11-2; TRBD1 aligns across 7 bases. Germline CDR1 is SGHAT and CDR2 is FQNNGV. V lost 1 base and J lost 3; bases outside the gene matches: 12. The CDR3 spans 18 residues. DNA of the CDR3: TGTGCCAGCAGCTTAGCCCTATGTGGGGACAGACTTGGAAACACCATATATTTT. Amino acid sequence: CASSLALCGDRLGNTIYF.

V and J are TRBV14 and TRBJ2-2; no firm D call. Germline CDR1 SGHDN, CDR2 FVKESK. V lost 2 bases and J 3 bases, leaving 4 bases between the germline ends. This CDR3 has 13 residues. DNA for the CDR3: TGTGCCAGCAGCCAACCATACACCGGGGAGCTGTTTTTT. Amino acid sequence: CASSQPYTGELFF.

The rearrangement links TRBV21-1 to TRBJ2-1; the table gives TRBD1 as D, unverified against the DNA. TRBV21-1 is annotated as a pseudogene. The CDR3 is 18 amino acids. CDR3 nucleotides: TGTGCCAGCAGCGAGCTTTCGGGACAGGGGAACTCCTACAATGAGCAGTTCTTC. It is translated as CASSELSGQGNSYNEQFF.